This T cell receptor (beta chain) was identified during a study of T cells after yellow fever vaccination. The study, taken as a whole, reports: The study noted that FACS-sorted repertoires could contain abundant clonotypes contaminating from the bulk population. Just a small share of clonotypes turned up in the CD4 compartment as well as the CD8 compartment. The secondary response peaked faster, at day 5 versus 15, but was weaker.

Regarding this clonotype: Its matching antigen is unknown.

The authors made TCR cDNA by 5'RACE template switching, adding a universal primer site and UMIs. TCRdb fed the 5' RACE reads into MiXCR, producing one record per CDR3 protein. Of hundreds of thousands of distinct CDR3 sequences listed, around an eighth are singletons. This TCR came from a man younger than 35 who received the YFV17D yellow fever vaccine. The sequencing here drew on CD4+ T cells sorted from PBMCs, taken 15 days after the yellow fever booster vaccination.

CDR3 residues: CASSLNGEPQHF. The CDR3, as DNA: TGTGCCAGCAGTTTAAATGGGGAGCCCCAGCATTTT. The chain links TRBV12-3 or TRBV12-4 to TRBJ1-5, with D uncertain. Trimming cost V 2 bases and J 8 bases, with 7 bases left between them. The CDR3 runs to 12 residues.